This is a list of T cell receptor beta chains from one sample in a study of CD4 and CD8 cells across lung adenocarcinoma regions. TCRdb re-called the PCR reads with MiXCR, one entry per CDR3 protein. The repertoire has approximately 16,000 distinct CDR3 sequences, around 52% of them found once; the top ten carry approximately 32%. Sequences were obtained from CD8+ T cells from the center of a lung tumor. The receptor set was obtained from a female donor with lung adenocarcinoma. The CD4 and CD8 labels of this study may be unreliable. CDR3s include the opening cysteine and the closing phenylalanine or tryptophan. The D gene is left open where the match is weak. A row's size may be missing; if present it is once, few, many or a size class.

d_call clone_size cdr3_length j_call v_call cdr3_nt cdr3_aa
NA many 17 TRBJ1-1 TRBV4-1 TGCGCCAGCAGCCACCCATACGGCAGGGGAGACGGCACTGAAGCTTTCTTT CASSHPYGRGDGTEAFF
TRBD2 NA 16 TRBJ2-5 TRBV27 TGTGCCAGCACTACTTCCGGGACTAGCGGGATTGAGACCCAGTACTTC CASTTSGTSGIETQYF
NA NA 14 TRBJ2-4 TRBV10-1 TGCGCCGGCACGGGGTTGAGAACCAAAAATACGCAGTACTTC CAGTGLRTKNTQYF
NA once 13 TRBJ2-7 TRBV6-1 TGTGCCAGCTTTGAGGGAATGACCTACGAGCAGTACTTC CASFEGMTYEQYF
TRBD2 many 15 TRBJ2-1 TRBV10-3 TGTGCCATCAGAATCGGACTAGCGGGAGTCAATGAGCAGTTCTTC CAIRIGLAGVNEQFF
NA NA 12 TRBJ1-1 TRBV7-6 TGTGCCAGCAGCTTAGCGTCAGGGGAAGCTTTCTTT CASSLASGEAFF
NA NA 15 TRBJ2-4 TRBV6-1 TGTGCCAGCAGGTCGGGGCTGAGCGCCAAAAACATTCAGTACTTC CASRSGLSAKNIQYF
TRBD1 few 15 TRBJ1-1 TRBV6-1 TGTGCCAGCAGGTCAACACAGGGGTGGAACACTGAAGCTTTCTTT CASRSTQGWNTEAFF
TRBD1 few 17 TRBJ2-5 TRBV24-1 TGTGCCACCAGTGGGCCCGGGCAGGGGGCAGGGCAAGAGACCCAGTACTTC CATSGPGQGAGQETQYF
NA few 17 TRBJ1-3 TRBV15 TGTGCCACCAGCTACGGGGGGGGCGTAACGGGAGGAAACACCATATATTTT CATSYGGGVTGGNTIYF
NA NA 14 TRBJ2-5 TRBV7-2 TGTGCCAGCAGCCCGAGCGTAGGTCCAAGGGCCCAGTACTTC CASSPSVGPRAQYF
NA many 17 TRBJ2-5 TRBV9 TGTGCCAGCAGCCCACCCTTGGGGGGTAGGGAACAAGAGACCCAGTACTTC CASSPPLGGREQETQYF
NA NA 14 TRBJ1-2 TRBV6-1 TGTGCCAGCAGTGAAGCTTCGGCTAACTATGGCTACACCTTC CASSEASANYGYTF
NA NA 19 TRBJ2-4 TRBV6-5 TGTGCCAGCAGTTACACTTGCTTTATGGGGCTGGGGGACACAGATATTCAGTACTTC CASSYTCFMGLGDTDIQYF
NA NA 17 TRBJ2-4 TRBV6-1 TGTGCCAGCAGTGAATTCGGGGGGCTGGGAGCCAAAGACATTCAGTACTTC CASSEFGGLGAKDIQYF
TRBD1 NA 14 TRBJ2-4 TRBV6-1 TGCCCCGGCAGGGGGCCGTGGGGCACAAATACGCAGTACTTC CPGRGPWGTNTQYF
NA NA 14 TRBJ2-3 TRBV6-1 TGTGCGAGCAGCCGACGAGGTGGCACAGATACGCAGTATTTT CASSRRGGTDTQYF
NA NA 12 TRBJ2-3 TRBV6-1 TGTGCGGGGAGTGAAGCCACAGATACGCAGTATTTT CAGSEATDTQYF
TRBD2 NA 15 TRBJ2-1 TRBV6-5 TGTGCCAGCAGTTACTCAAACGGGGGGGCCAATGAGCAGTTCTTC CASSYSNGGANEQFF
NA NA 14 TRBJ2-3 TRBV27 TGTGCCAGCGGGGGGTTGTGCGCCACAGATACGCAGTATTTC CASGGLCATDTQYF
NA NA 14 TRBJ2-5 TRBV25-1 TGTGCGGGGCTCGGGGGCCGTGGCCAAGAGACCCAGTACTTC CAGLGGRGQETQYF
NA NA 15 TRBJ2-4 TRBV6-1 TGTGCCAGCAGGTCGGGGCCGTGCGGCAGAAACATTCAGTACTTC CASRSGPCGRNIQYF
NA NA 14 TRBJ1-1 TRBV27 TGTGCCAGCAGTTTGGGGGTAGGAAACACTGAAGCTTTCTTT CASSLGVGNTEAFF
TRBD2 once 18 TRBJ2-7 TRBV4-1 TGCGCCAGCAGCCAAGCGGGCGGGGGGGGGCGAAGCAAAGAGACGCAGTACTTC CASSQAGGGGRSKETQYF
NA NA 13 TRBJ1-2 TRBV11-2 TGTGCCAGCAGCGCTCAGGACAGACTTGGCTACACCTTC CASSAQDRLGYTF
NA NA 12 TRBJ2-4 TRBV10-3 TGTGCCATCTCCAGTGTGGCAAATACTCAGTACTTC CAISSVANTQYF
NA NA 11 TRBJ2-1 TRBV6-5 TGTGCCAGCAGTTCTGGTAATGAGCAGTTCTTC CASSSGNEQFF
NA NA 16 TRBJ2-2 TRBV28 TGTGCCAGCAGTCCTAACAGGGCTCACACAACCGGGGAGCTGTTTTTT CASSPNRAHTTGELFF
TRBD1 NA 14 TRBJ2-3 TRBV6-1 TGTGCGGGCAGTGGGGGACAGACCACAGATACGCAGTATTTT CAGSGGQTTDTQYF
TRBD1 few 16 TRBJ2-2 TRBV7-2 TGTGCCAGCAGCTTAGTCGGGACAGGGATTACCGGGGAGCTGTTTTTT CASSLVGTGITGELFF
TRBD2 NA 14 TRBJ2-4 TRBV6-1 TGCCGCAGCCGGGGGATGGGGGGGAAAAACATTCAGTACTTC CRSRGMGGKNIQYF
NA once 13 TRBJ2-2 TRBV6-1 TGTGCCAGCAGTGAACAGGGTACCGGGGAGCTGTTTTTT CASSEQGTGELFF
TRBD1 NA 16 TRBJ2-4 TRBV13 TGTGCCAGCCGCGTTAGGGGGCAGCGAGCCAAAAACACGCAGTACTTT CASRVRGQRAKNTQYF
TRBD1 NA 16 TRBJ2-7 TRBV6-5 TGTGCCAGCAGTTTAACACCAGGGGGCGCCTCCTACGAGCAGTACTTC CASSLTPGGASYEQYF
TRBD1 many 15 TRBJ2-1 TRBV9 TGTGCCAGCACCCCGGGACAGACTACTTACAATGAGCAGTTCTTC CASTPGQTTYNEQFF
NA NA 15 TRBJ1-5 TRBV6-1 TGTGCCAGCAGTGGGCCCAGGGATTTCAATCAGCCCCAGCATTTT CASSGPRDFNQPQHF
NA NA 16 TRBJ2-3 TRBV5-1 TGCGCCAGCAGCCTTGGGGTGGGGGGAAGCACAGATACGCAGTATTTT CASSLGVGGSTDTQYF
NA NA 14 TRBJ1-6 TRBV10-3 TGTGCCATCCGAGGGTGGGCCTATAATTCACCCCTCCACTTT CAIRGWAYNSPLHF
NA NA 17 TRBJ1-1 TRBV10-2 TGCGCCAGCAGTGAGAGCCCCTCGGGGGGACTGAACAATGAAGCTACCTTT CASSESPSGGLNNEATF
TRBD2 NA 18 TRBJ2-3 TRBV4-1 TGCGCCAGCAGCCAAGCAGACGGGGGGGTGGGAGCCACAGACATTCAGTACTTT CASSQADGGVGATDIQYF
TRBD2 NA 15 TRBJ2-4 TRBV6-1 TGTGGCAGCAGTCCGGGGGGGGGAGCCAAAAATACGCAGTACTTC CGSSPGGGAKNTQYF
NA medium-sized 12 TRBJ2-1 TRBV10-3 TGTGCCATCAGTGAGACGTACAATGAGCAGTTCTTC CAISETYNEQFF
NA NA 14 TRBJ2-5 TRBV6-1 TGTGCGGGCAGTGGGGGCCGGGGGTGGGACACTCAGTACTTC CAGSGGRGWDTQYF
TRBD2 once 17 TRBJ2-5 TRBV10-2 TGCGCCAGCAGTGAGGCGCCCGGCGGGGGGACCCCAGAGACCCAGTACTTC CASSEAPGGGTPETQYF
TRBD1 NA 17 TRBJ1-6 TRBV6-1 TGTGCCAGCAGTGAAAAGACAGGGGGGTCCTATAATTCACCCCTCCACTTT CASSEKTGGSYNSPLHF
TRBD2 medium-sized 16 TRBJ2-1 TRBV6-5 TGTGCCAGCAGTTACTCTAGCGGGGGGGCGGACAATGAGCAGTTCTTC CASSYSSGGADNEQFF
NA NA 15 TRBJ2-4 TRBV4-1 TGCGCCAGCAGCCCGGGGGCCAGACCGACAGACACTCAGTATTTC CASSPGARPTDTQYF
TRBD1 many 16 TRBJ2-3 TRBV6-1 TGTGCCAGCAGTCCTAGGGGGCAGCGAGCCACAGATACGCAGTATTTC CASSPRGQRATDTQYF
NA once 14 TRBJ2-5 TRBV6-1 TGTGCCAGCAGTCCAGGACAGACCCAAGAGACCCAGTACTTT CASSPGQTQETQYF
TRBD2 many 15 TRBJ2-2 TRBV9 TGTGCCAGCAGCGCCCCGGGACTAGCAGGCGGGGAGCTGTTTTTT CASSAPGLAGGELFF
TRBD1 few 14 TRBJ2-2 TRBV6-1 TGTGCCAGCAGGGGGACAGTAATCACCGGGGAGCTGTTTTTT CASRGTVITGELFF
NA NA 14 TRBJ2-5 TRBV27 TGTGCGGGCAGCGTGGGCGGGTTCAAAGAGACGCAGTACTTC CAGSVGGFKETQYF
NA few 13 TRBJ2-7 TRBV9 TGTGCCAGCAGCGCTCAGAGCTCCTACGAGCAGTACTTC CASSAQSSYEQYF
TRBD2 NA 16 TRBJ2-3 TRBV6-1 TGTGCCAGCGGGGGTAGCGGGCACCGAACCACAGAGACGCAGTACTTT CASGGSGHRTTETQYF
NA medium-sized 14 TRBJ2-5 TRBV6-5 TGTGCCAGCAGACGACGGGGGAGGAGGGAGACCCAGTACTTC CASRRRGRRETQYF